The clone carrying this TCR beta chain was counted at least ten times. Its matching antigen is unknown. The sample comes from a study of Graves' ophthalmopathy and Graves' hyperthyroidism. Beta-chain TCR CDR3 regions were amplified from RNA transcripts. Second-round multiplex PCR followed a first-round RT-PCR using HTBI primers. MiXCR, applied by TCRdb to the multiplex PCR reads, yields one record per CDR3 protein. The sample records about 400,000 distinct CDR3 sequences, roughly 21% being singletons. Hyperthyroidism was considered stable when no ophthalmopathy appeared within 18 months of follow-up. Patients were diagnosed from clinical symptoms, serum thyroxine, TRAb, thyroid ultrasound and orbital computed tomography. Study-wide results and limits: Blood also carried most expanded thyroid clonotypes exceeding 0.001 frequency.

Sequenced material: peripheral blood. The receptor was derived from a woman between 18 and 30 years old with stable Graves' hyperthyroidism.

CDR3: CSVGPANYQPQHF. The CDR3 DNA sequence: TGCAGTGTGGGGCCGGCGAACTATCAGCCCCAGCATTTT. The genes are TRBV20-1 and TRBJ1-5; the D gene is possibly TRBD1 (5 bases). Germline assignment: CDR1 DFQATT and CDR2 SNEGSKA (reference sequence). V was shortened by 7 bases and J by 5 bases, with 15 bases between the two germline ends. CDR3 length: 13 residues.